These 10 T cell receptor beta chains were all obtained from the same sample, sequenced in a study of OX40 agonist ivuxolimab in advanced cancers. TCRdb keeps only in-frame clones here, not all; method: immunoSEQ multiplex PCR. The sample has tens of thousands of clones, 84% seen once. The material was CD4+ or CD8+ T cells sorted from blood, obtained in a trial of the OX40 agonist ivuxolimab. These receptors all come from an adult with an advanced solid tumor such as melanoma, head and neck, liver or kidney cancer.

The chain links TRBV6-1 to TRBJ2-6; no clear D gene. Trimming removed 2 bases from V and 1 base from J, with 15 bases in between. Germline loops: CDR1 MNHNS, CDR2 SASEGT. The CDR3 consists of 18 residues. The CDR3 DNA sequence: TGTGCCAGCAGTGAAAGCCATTATTTACAGTCTGGGGCCAACGTCCTGACTTTC. Its translation: CASSESHYLQSGANVLTF.

This chain links TRBV6-5 with TRBJ1-5; 9 nucleotides line up with TRBD1. The CDR3 extends over 15 amino acids. Per germline, CDR1 MNHEY and CDR2 SVGAGI. With V trimmed by 5 bases and J by 6 bases, 8 bases remained unmatched. CDR3 sequence (DNA): TGTGCCAGCAGTAGGGGACAGGGTATTTTTCAGCCCCAGCATTTT. Its protein product is CASSRGQGIFQPQHF.

The V and J genes are TRBV7-9 and TRBJ2-3, with 13 bases matching TRBD2. The CDR3 has 16 residues. V shed 5 bases, J shed 2 bases, and the junction held 4 bases outside the gene matches. Per germline, CDR1 SEHNR and CDR2 FQNEAQ (reference sequence). DNA for the CDR3: TGTGCCAGCAGCCCGGGACTAGCGGGGTCCACAGATACGCAGTATTTT. Its protein is CASSPGLAGSTDTQYF.

This chain uses TRBV29-1 with TRBJ1-2; D remains ambiguous. Germline CDR1 reads SQVTM; CDR2 reads ANQGSEA. This CDR3 has 15 amino acids. V lost 6 bases and J 0 bases, leaving 17 bases between the germline ends. The CDR3 region has the DNA TGCAGCGTCGAGGGCGCAAACTCCGCTAACTATGGCTACACCTTC. Amino acid sequence: CSVEGANSANYGYTF. The full variable domain, with the rest looked up from reference TRBV29-1 and TRBJ1-2, is SAVISQKPSRDICQRGTSLTIQCQVDSQVTMMFWYRQQPGQSLTLIATANQGSEATYESGFVIDKFPISRPNLTFSTLTVSNMSPEDSSIYLCSVEGANSANYGYTFGSGTRLTVV.

This chain connects TRBV2 to TRBJ2-5, with D possibly being TRBD2 (5 bases). With the DNA end fitting TRBJ2-7 better, the J assignment may be wrong. The CDR3 length is 13 residues. The germline gives CDR1 SNHLY, CDR2 FYNNEI. The CDR3 is CASSEVARGEQYF. The CDR3 DNA is TGTGCCAGCAGTGAAGTTGCACGGGGCGAGCAGTACTTC.

The chain combines TRBV6-5 with TRBJ1-4; D perhaps matches TRBD1 (6 bases). CDR1 MNHEY and CDR2 SVGAGI come from the germline V gene. The CDR3 extends over 13 amino acids. With 7 bases removed from V and 3 bases from J, the gap between germline ends came to 9 bases. CDR3 region: CASMTGSNEKLFF. CDR3 nucleotides: TGTGCCAGCATGACAGGCTCTAATGAAAAACTGTTTTTT.

The V gene is TRBV6-5, the J gene TRBJ1-2, with 10 bases fitting TRBD1. The germline V gene has CDR1 MNHEY and CDR2 SVGAGI. CDR3 length: 14 amino acids. Trimming cost V 6 bases and J 5 bases; bases outside gene matches: 6. The DNA for the CDR3 is TGTGCCAGCAGCCGACAGGGGGCGGTGTATGGCTACACCTTC. Translating it yields CASSRQGAVYGYTF.

The J gene is TRBJ1-2, the V gene TRBV19; 8 bases align to TRBD1. CDR1 is LNHDA and CDR2 is SQIVND in the germline V gene (reference sequence). V lost 1 base and J lost 3; bases outside the gene matches: 4. The CDR3 sequence is 15 residues long. CDR3 nucleotide sequence: TGTGCCAGTAGTATAGGGACAGGGAGAGACTATGGCTACACCTTC. Translated, it gives CASSIGTGRDYGYTF.

This clone was detected a few times. V and J are TRBV18 and TRBJ2-6; 11 bases agree with TRBD1. With V trimmed by 6 bases and J by 2 bases, 3 bases remained unmatched. The CDR3 consists of 16 residues. Germline-derived CDR1 and CDR2 are KGHSH and LQKENI. CDR3 nucleotides: TGTGCCAGCTCCCAGGACAGGGGGCCTGGGGCCAACGTCCTGACTTTC. This gives the protein CASSQDRGPGANVLTF.

The chain couples TRBV6-8 to TRBJ1-1; TRBD1 might be the D (6 bases). The germline V gene encodes CDR1 MNHGY and CDR2 SAAAGT. The V and J ends lost 2 bases and 4 bases respectively, with 11 bases between them. The CDR3 consists of 14 residues. CDR3 sequence (DNA): TGTGCCAGCAGTTACCCCAGGGGATTCACTGAAGCTTTCTTT. Its translation: CASSYPRGFTEAFF.